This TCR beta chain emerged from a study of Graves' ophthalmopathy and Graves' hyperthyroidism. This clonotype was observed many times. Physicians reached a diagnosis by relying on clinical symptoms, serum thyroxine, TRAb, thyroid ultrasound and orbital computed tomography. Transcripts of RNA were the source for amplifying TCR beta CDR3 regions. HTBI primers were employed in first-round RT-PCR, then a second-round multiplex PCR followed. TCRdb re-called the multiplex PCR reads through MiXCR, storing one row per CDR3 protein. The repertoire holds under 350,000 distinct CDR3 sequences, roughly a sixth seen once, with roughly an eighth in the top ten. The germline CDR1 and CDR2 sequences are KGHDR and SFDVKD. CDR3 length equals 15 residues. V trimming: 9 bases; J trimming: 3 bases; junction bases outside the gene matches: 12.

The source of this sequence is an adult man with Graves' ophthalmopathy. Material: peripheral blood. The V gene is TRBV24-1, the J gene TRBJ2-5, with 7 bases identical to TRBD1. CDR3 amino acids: CATGSRDRLEETQYF. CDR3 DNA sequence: TGTGCCACCGGCAGTAGGGACAGACTGGAAGAGACCCAGTACTTC.